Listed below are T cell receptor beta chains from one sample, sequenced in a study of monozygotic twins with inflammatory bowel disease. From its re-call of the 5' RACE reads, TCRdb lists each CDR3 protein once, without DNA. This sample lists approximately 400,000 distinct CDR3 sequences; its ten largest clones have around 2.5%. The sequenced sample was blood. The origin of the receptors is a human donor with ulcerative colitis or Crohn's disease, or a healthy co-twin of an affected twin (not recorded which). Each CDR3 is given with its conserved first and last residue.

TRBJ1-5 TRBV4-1 CASSQEGWQLSNQPQHF
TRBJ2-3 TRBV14 CASSQDLVGFGTQYF
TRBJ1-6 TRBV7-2 CASSPGGGNSPLHF
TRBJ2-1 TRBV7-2 CASSSRAGVDNEQFF
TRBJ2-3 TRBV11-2 CAGEGLSTDTQYF
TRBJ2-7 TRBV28 CASGDTSYEQYF
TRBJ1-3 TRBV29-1 CSVVFNSRTSGNTIYF
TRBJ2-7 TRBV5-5 CASSPDQDIAYEQYF
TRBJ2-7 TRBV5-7 CASSGRQGIWKSYEQYF
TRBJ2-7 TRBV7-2 CASSPARTSVHEQYF
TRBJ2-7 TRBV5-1 CASSREGQGFYEQYF
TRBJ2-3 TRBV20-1 CSARRGIDTQYF
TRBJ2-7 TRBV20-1 CSANGDRGLVEQYF
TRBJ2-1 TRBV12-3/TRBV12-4 CASTASGGSYNEQFF
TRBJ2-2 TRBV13 CASSLMAQTGELFF
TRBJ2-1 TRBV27 CASSYQGGESYNEQFF
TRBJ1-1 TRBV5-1 CASSPGDITEAFF
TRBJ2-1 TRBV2 CASAGAVGEQFF
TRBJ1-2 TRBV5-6 CASSLGRGQGYGYTF
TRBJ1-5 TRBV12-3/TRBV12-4 CASSRPNQPQHF
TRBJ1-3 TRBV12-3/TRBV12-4 CASCLFSGNTIYF
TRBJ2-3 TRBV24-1 CATSDLRDTGTNTQYF
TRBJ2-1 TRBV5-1 CASSTLLAGGISEQFF
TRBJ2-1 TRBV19 CASSIRGFSYNEQFF